A selection of T cell receptor beta chains follows, all from one sample in a study of graft-versus-host responses after intestinal transplantation. Profiled with immunoSEQ multiplex PCR; TCRdb holds only in-frame clones, not every one. Counted here are tens of thousands of clones, 92% occurring once; the ten biggest clones make up roughly 0.64%. This material consisted of PBMCs, taken 98 days after intestinal transplantation. The source is a human patient who received an intestinal transplant, so some T cells may come from the graft donor. Both conserved end residues are part of each CDR3. Fields, in order: J gene, clone size, D gene, V gene, CDR3 DNA, CDR3 protein. The D gene is left open where the match is weak. The size entry is marked missing in some rows and otherwise reads once, few, many or a size class.

TRBJ1-3,-,-,TRBV27,TGTGCCAGCAGTCCGGGGCTCGGTGGAAACACCATATATTTT,CASSPGLGGNTIYF
TRBJ2-1,-,TRBD1,TRBV25-1,TGTGCCAGCAGTGAATGGGGACAGGGTTCCAATGAGCAGTTCTTC,CASSEWGQGSNEQFF
TRBJ2-1,-,-,TRBV28,TGTGCCAGCAGTTGGTCCGGGACCGGGGGTGAGCAGTTCTTC,CASSWSGTGGEQFF
TRBJ2-7,-,-,TRBV27,TGTGCCAGCAGTTCTGGTTTCTCCTACGAGCAGTACTTC,CASSSGFSYEQYF
TRBJ2-1,-,-,TRBV6-4,TGTGCCAGCAGTGCCGGAGGTCCCCCTAACAATGAGCAGTTCTTC,CASSAGGPPNNEQFF
TRBJ2-7,-,-,TRBV5-1,TGCGCCACCACCCTAGGGGTAATAGGGGGGGGGCCCTACGAGCAGTACTTC,CATTLGVIGGGPYEQYF
TRBJ2-7,-,-,TRBV29-1,TGCAGCGTTTCCGGGACAAAACCCTACGAGCAGTACTTC,CSVSGTKPYEQYF
TRBJ1-2,-,-,TRBV21-1,TGTGCCAGCAGCAAAAACCATAGAGGCTACACCTTC,CASSKNHRGYTF
TRBJ2-1,once,-,TRBV19,TGTGCCAGTAGTAGCCCTAAGGGCGGGACGTACAATGAGCAGTTCTTC,CASSSPKGGTYNEQFF
TRBJ2-7,-,TRBD2,TRBV9,TGTGCCAGCAGCGTGGAGGAGATAGCGGGAGGGCCGTACGAGCAGTACTTC,CASSVEEIAGGPYEQYF
TRBJ2-7,-,TRBD2,TRBV15,TGTGCCACCAGCCGTACTAGCGGGGGAGTGGGGCTCGAGCAGTACTTC,CATSRTSGGVGLEQYF
TRBJ1-6,-,-,TRBV18,TGTGCCAGCTCACCACGGACAGAGAGCTCCTATAATTCACCCCTCCACTTT,CASSPRTESSYNSPLHF
TRBJ1-1,-,-,TRBV7-9,TGTGCCAGCCGCAGGGCTCCCGAAGCTTTCTTT,CASRRAPEAFF
TRBJ2-3,-,TRBD2,TRBV7-9,TGTGCCAGCCGGACTAGCGGGAGTACAGATACGCAGTATTTT,CASRTSGSTDTQYF
TRBJ1-5,-,-,TRBV7-3,TGTGCCAGCAGCTTAACCCTAACGGGTGGGCCCCGCAATCAGCCCCAGCATTTT,CASSLTLTGGPRNQPQHF
TRBJ1-4,once,TRBD1,TRBV6-4,TGTGCCAGCAGTTCGGACAGGCCTAATGAAAAACTGTTTTTT,CASSSDRPNEKLFF
TRBJ2-1,-,-,TRBV7-3,TGTGCCAGCAGCTTAGAGGGGTTATCCTACAATGAGCAGTTCTTC,CASSLEGLSYNEQFF
TRBJ1-2,-,-,TRBV2,TGTGCCAGCTCGAGGGTTGAGGCTAACTATGGCTACACCTTC,CASSRVEANYGYTF
TRBJ2-5,-,TRBD2,TRBV5-1,TGCGCCAGCAGCTCTAGCGGGGGAGAGACCCAGTACTTC,CASSSSGGETQYF
TRBJ2-3,-,TRBD2,TRBV6-1,TGTGCCAGCAGTGAAATTCGACTAGCGGACCCTACAGATACGCAGTATTTT,CASSEIRLADPTDTQYF
TRBJ2-1,-,-,TRBV29-1,TGCAGCGTTGAAGATACGGTACAACGGTCCTACAATGAGCAGTTCTTC,CSVEDTVQRSYNEQFF
TRBJ1-4,-,-,TRBV28,TGTGCCAGTTCCCCCCAGATAGGGAACGAAAAACTGTTTTTT,CASSPQIGNEKLFF
TRBJ1-1,-,-,TRBV29-1,TGCAGCGTTGAAGAAGACAGGATGAGCACTGAAGCTTTCTTT,CSVEEDRMSTEAFF
TRBJ2-2,-,TRBD2,TRBV4-1,TGCGCCAGCAGCCCACCTAGCGGGGGGGCCCAAAACACCGGGGAGCTGTTTTTT,CASSPPSGGAQNTGELFF
TRBJ2-1,-,TRBD2,TRBV18,TGTGCCAGCTCACCACCTAGCGGGGATTCCTACAATGAGCAGTTCTTC,CASSPPSGDSYNEQFF
TRBJ1-2,-,-,TRBV7-8,TGTGCCAGCAGCTTAGGGGGGCCGGACACCTTC,CASSLGGPDTF